These 24 T cell receptor beta chains originate from one sample sequenced in a study of regulatory and conventional T cells in RAG deficiency. Regulatory T cells were sorted from blood as CD4+ CD25-high CD127-low cells. Clones were read by immunoSEQ multiplex PCR, and TCRdb kept only the in-frame ones, dropping some. The data contain tens of thousands of clones, 80% to 95% of them singletons. This sample was shared with a second study, whose subject was regulatory T cells. This second report adds: The PCR used 52 TRBV and 13 TRBJ primers.

Source material: Tregs sorted from blood. Receptors originate from a human donor in good health.

The rearrangement uses TRBV18 and TRBJ2-5; possible D gene TRBD1, 7 bases. Near its end, the DNA agrees better with TRBJ2-7, so the J call may be wrong. Germline V gene data show CDR1 as KGHSH and CDR2 as LQKENI. The CDR3 contains 15 residues. The CDR3 region is CASSPLRAGGYEQYF. For the CDR3, the DNA is TGTGCCAGCTCACCACTCAGGGCAGGGGGGTACGAGCAGTACTTC.

This chain connects TRBV19 to TRBJ1-5, with TRBD1 matching 7 bases. Germline CDR1 is LNHDA and CDR2 is SQIVND (reference sequence). CDR3 size: 16 residues. Losses at the gene ends were 0 bases for V and 7 bases for J; bases not matched to a gene: 9. The CDR3 sequence is CASSIDRTGVLQPQHF. CDR3 DNA sequence: TGTGCCAGTAGTATAGATCGAACAGGGGTGCTGCAGCCCCAGCATTTT. The complete variable domain, with remaining parts taken from reference TRBV19 and TRBJ1-5, reads DGGITQSPKYLFRKEGQNVTLSCEQNLNHDAMYWYRQDPGQGLRLIYYSQIVNDFQKGDIAEGYSVSREKKESFPLTVTSAQKNPTAFYLCASSIDRTGVLQPQHFGDGTRLSIL.

This clone turned up a few times. J is TRBJ1-2 and V is TRBV9, with a tentative D call TRBD1 (5 bases). CDR1 is SGDLS, CDR2 YYNGEE, per germline. V lost 4 bases, J lost 4 bases, and 14 bases lay in between. The CDR3 runs 14 residues. The CDR3 bases are TGTGCCAGCAGCCCCTCGGGGGTGGCCTATGGCTACACCTTC. This sequence encodes CASSPSGVAYGYTF.

The chain joins TRBV7-2 to TRBJ2-5; a possible D gene is TRBD2 (6 bases). V was pared by 3 bases and J by 5 bases, with 19 bases between. Germline V gene lookup returns CDR1 SGHTA and CDR2 FQGNSA. The CDR3 consists of 16 residues. The CDR3 region is CASSLGLVAGRETQYF. The CDR3 coding sequence is TGTGCCAGCAGCTTGGGACTCGTGGCGGGGCGGGAGACCCAGTACTTC.

The chain couples TRBV18 to TRBJ1-4; no firm D call. This CDR3 has 11 amino acids. Trimming cost V 4 bases and J 7 bases, with 4 bases left between them. CDR1 is KGHSH, CDR2 LQKENI, per germline. This CDR3 reads CASSLREKLFF. The CDR3 coding sequence is TGTGCCAGCTCACTGCGTGAAAAACTGTTTTTT. The whole variable domain, remainder taken from reference TRBV18 and TRBJ1-4, is NAGVMQNPRHLVRRRGQEARLRCSPMKGHSHVYWYRQLPEEGLKFMVYLQKENIIDESGMPKERFSAEFPKEGPSILRIQQVVRGDSAAYFCASSLREKLFFGSGTQLSVL.

V gene TRBV9 combines with J gene TRBJ1-2; no firm D call. The CDR3 extends over 15 amino acids. Germline V CDR1 and CDR2: SGDLS, YYNGEE. V lost 1 base, J lost 6 bases, and 16 bases lay in between. This chain's CDR3 is CASSVSQTRLDGYTF. In nucleotides, the CDR3 is TGTGCCAGCAGCGTAAGCCAAACTCGGTTGGATGGCTACACCTTC.

The chain is built from TRBV7-8 and TRBJ2-6, with 9 bases identical to TRBD1. With 8 bases clipped from V and 0 bases from J, the junction kept 5 bases outside the gene matches. Germline V gene sequence: CDR1 SGHVS, CDR2 FQNEAQ. The CDR3 contains 16 residues. CDR3 sequence: CASGTGYDSGANVLTF. The CDR3 nucleotides read TGTGCCAGCGGGACAGGGTACGACTCTGGGGCCAACGTCCTGACTTTC.

The gene calls are TRBV7-8 and TRBJ1-1; 9 bases match TRBD1. The germline CDR1 and CDR2 sequences are SGHVS and FQNEAQ. V was clipped by 5 bases and J by 5 bases; unmatched bases: 9. The CDR3 has 15 amino acids. CDR3 nucleotide sequence: TGTGCCAGCAGCCCATGGGGACAGGGAGTTACTGAAGCTTTCTTT. Its protein product is CASSPWGQGVTEAFF.

The V and J genes are TRBV6-5 and TRBJ2-7, with 7 bases fitting TRBD1. This CDR3 comprises 13 residues. V gave up 8 bases and J gave up 3 bases; unmatched junction bases: 7. Germline lookup yields CDR1 MNHEY and CDR2 SVGAGI. The chain's CDR3 is CASADRVGYEQYF. Written as DNA, the CDR3 is TGTGCCAGCGCAGACAGGGTCGGCTACGAGCAGTACTTC.

V is TRBV5-1 and J is TRBJ2-7; 8 positions match TRBD1. V gave up 2 bases and J gave up 7 bases; unmatched junction bases: 8. Germline V gives CDR1 SGHRS, CDR2 YFSETQ. The CDR3 length is 14 residues. The CDR3 loop is CASSFQGAAGEQYF. The CDR3 DNA is TGCGCCAGCAGCTTCCAGGGGGCCGCGGGAGAGCAGTACTTC.

V gene TRBV7-2 combines with J gene TRBJ2-7; unclear D gene. Trimming pared 4 bases from V and 0 bases from J, leaving 10 bases between. The CDR3 sequence is 14 residues long. Germline loops: CDR1 SGHTA, CDR2 FQGNSA. DNA for the CDR3: TGTGCCAGCAGCTATTCCCCGCTCTCCTACGAGCAGTACTTC. Translating it yields CASSYSPLSYEQYF.

The chain is built from TRBV29-1 and TRBJ1-5; maybe TRBD1 (6 bases). The CDR3 runs to 15 residues. Deletions cut 4 bases from V and 5 bases from J, with 18 bases between. The germline gives CDR1 SQVTM, CDR2 ANQGSEA. CDR3 protein: CSVAYGQGPHQPQHF. The CDR3 nucleotides are TGCAGCGTTGCTTATGGTCAGGGGCCTCATCAGCCCCAGCATTTT.

This sequence joins TRBV5-1 and TRBJ2-7; D ambiguous. The V gene lost 0 bases and the J gene lost 4 bases, with 11 bases spanning the gap. Germline V lookup: CDR1 SGHRS, CDR2 YFSETQ. The CDR3 runs to 14 residues. This chain's CDR3 is CASSLATDAYEQYF. The CDR3 region has the DNA TGCGCCAGCAGCTTGGCCACAGATGCTTACGAGCAGTACTTC.

This chain joins TRBV25-1 and TRBJ2-5, with TRBD1 as a possible D gene (6 bases). The germline V and J ends were trimmed by 1 base and 2 bases, with 11 bases remaining between them. Germline V gives CDR1 MGHDK, CDR2 SYGVNS. The CDR3 loop spans 15 amino acids. This CDR3 is CASSELGDRQETQYF. CDR3 DNA sequence: TGTGCCAGCAGTGAATTGGGCGACAGGCAAGAGACCCAGTACTTC.

The chain recombines TRBV7-9 with TRBJ1-5; perhaps TRBD1 as D (6 bases). V lost 5 bases, J lost 5 bases, and 10 bases lay in between. From germline, CDR1 is SEHNR and CDR2 FQNEAQ (reference sequence). The CDR3 consists of 13 residues. The CDR3 spells CASSQNRDQPQHF. The CDR3 DNA is TGTGCCAGCAGCCAAAACAGGGATCAGCCCCAGCATTTT.

The chain carries TRBV7-6 and TRBJ2-5; 9 positions match TRBD2. The CDR3 runs 14 residues. V lost 6 bases and J lost 5; bases outside the gene matches: 7. CDR1 SGHVS and CDR2 FNYEAQ come from the germline V gene. DNA for the CDR3: TGTGCCAGCAGTTCCGCAGGACTAGCGGAGACCCAGTACTTC. Translating it yields CASSSAGLAETQYF.

This clone was observed a handful of times. J is TRBJ2-5 and V is TRBV5-4; tentatively, D is TRBD1 (5 bases). Per the germline V gene, CDR1 is SGHNT and CDR2 is YYREEE (reference sequence). The CDR3 runs to 17 residues. Between the trimmed V and J ends, which lost 2 bases and 4 bases, there was a span of 21 bases. This CDR3 reads CASSLGGRGGRGETQYF. The CDR3 DNA reads as TGTGCCAGCAGCTTAGGCGGAAGGGGTGGACGTGGAGAGACCCAGTACTTC.

V and J are TRBV6-1 and TRBJ1-1; no firm D call. Germline CDR1 is MNHNS and CDR2 is SASEGT. Trimming left V 1 base short and J 1 base short, with 4 bases between. This CDR3 contains 13 residues. The CDR3: CASSEGANTEAFF. The CDR3 coding sequence is TGTGCCAGCAGTGAAGGGGCGAACACTGAAGCTTTCTTT.

The V call is TRBV2, the J call TRBJ1-6; D possibly corresponds to TRBD1 (6 bases). V dropped 6 bases and J dropped 5 bases, with 11 bases sitting between them. This CDR3 contains 14 residues. The germline V gene encodes CDR1 SNHLY and CDR2 FYNNEI. This chain's CDR3 is CASSQDRNNSPLHF. CDR3 in DNA: TGTGCCAGCAGCCAAGACAGGAATAATTCACCCCTCCACTTT.

Only a few counts were recorded for this clone. A junction end diverges from the germline sequence, so it may reflect a read error. V usage is TRBV7-7 and J usage is TRBJ2-7, with a tentative D call TRBD2 (6 bases). Germline CDR1 reads SSHAT; CDR2 reads FNYEAQ (reference sequence). The CDR3 is 16 residues long. This CDR3 reads CASSLGIGGAAYEQYF. In nucleotides, the CDR3 is TGTGCTAGCAGCTTAGGAATTGGCGGGGCCGCCTACGAGCAGTACTTC.

A single count supports this clone. The V gene is TRBV2, the J gene TRBJ2-1; D is uncertain. The CDR3 loop spans 12 amino acids. V was shortened by 6 bases and J by 6 bases, with 9 bases between the two germline ends. Germline CDR1 is SNHLY and CDR2 is FYNNEI. CDR3 sequence: CASRPVANEQFF. The CDR3 nucleotides are TGTGCCAGCAGGCCGGTCGCCAATGAGCAGTTCTTC.

This clone was observed a handful of times. Here the CDR3 reads CASSLTPGLAGVDTQYF. The CDR3 DNA sequence: TGTGCCAGCAGCTTAACCCCGGGACTAGCGGGGGTAGATACGCAGTATTTT. The chain joins TRBV11-2 to TRBJ2-3; 14 bases match TRBD2. Germline V gene data show CDR1 as SGHAT and CDR2 as FQNNGV. J gave up 5 bases and V 2 bases, and 6 bases lay outside the gene matches. This CDR3 is 17 amino acids long.

The chain uses TRBV10-3 and TRBJ1-1, with D possibly being TRBD1 (6 bases). The germline V gene has CDR1 ENHRY and CDR2 SYGVKD. This CDR3 is 15 amino acids long. V was shortened by 3 bases and J by 3 bases, with 14 bases between the two germline ends. In DNA form, the CDR3 reads TGTGCCATCAGTGATGCAATAGGACAGTACACTGAAGCTTTCTTT. Residues: CAISDAIGQYTEAFF.

The chain uses TRBV5-1 and TRBJ2-5, with a weak D call TRBD1 (5 bases). The CDR3 length is 15 residues. The V gene's germline CDR1 is SGHRS and CDR2 YFSETQ. V was clipped by 5 bases and J by 5 bases, with 19 bases between them. CDR3 sequence reads: CASSLDSPVLETQYF. The CDR3 coding sequence is TGCGCCAGCAGTTTAGACAGCCCCGTTCTTGAGACCCAGTACTTC.